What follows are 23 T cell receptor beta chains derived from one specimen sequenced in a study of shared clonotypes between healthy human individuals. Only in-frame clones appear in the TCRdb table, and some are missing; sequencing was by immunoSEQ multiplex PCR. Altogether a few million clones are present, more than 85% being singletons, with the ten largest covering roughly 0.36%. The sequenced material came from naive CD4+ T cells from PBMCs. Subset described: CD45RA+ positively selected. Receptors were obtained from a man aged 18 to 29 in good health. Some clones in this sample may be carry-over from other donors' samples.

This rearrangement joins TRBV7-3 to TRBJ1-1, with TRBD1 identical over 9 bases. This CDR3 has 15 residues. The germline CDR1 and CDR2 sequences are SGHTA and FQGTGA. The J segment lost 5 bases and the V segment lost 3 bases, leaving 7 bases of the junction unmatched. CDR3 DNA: TGTGCCAGCAGCTTCCGACAGGGGGGAAGTACTGAAGCTTTCTTT. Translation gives CASSFRQGGSTEAFF.

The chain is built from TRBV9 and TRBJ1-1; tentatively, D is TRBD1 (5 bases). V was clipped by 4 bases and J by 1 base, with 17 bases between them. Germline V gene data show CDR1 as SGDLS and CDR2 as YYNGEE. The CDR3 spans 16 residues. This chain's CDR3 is CASSPGGGSWNTEAFF. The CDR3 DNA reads TGTGCCAGCAGCCCTGGGGGAGGATCGTGGAACACTGAAGCTTTCTTT.

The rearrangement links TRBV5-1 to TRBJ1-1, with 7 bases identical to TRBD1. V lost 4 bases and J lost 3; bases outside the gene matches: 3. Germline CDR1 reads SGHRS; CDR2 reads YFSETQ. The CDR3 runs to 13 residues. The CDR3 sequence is CASSPGQYTEAFF. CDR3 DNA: TGCGCCAGCAGCCCGGGACAGTACACTGAAGCTTTCTTT.

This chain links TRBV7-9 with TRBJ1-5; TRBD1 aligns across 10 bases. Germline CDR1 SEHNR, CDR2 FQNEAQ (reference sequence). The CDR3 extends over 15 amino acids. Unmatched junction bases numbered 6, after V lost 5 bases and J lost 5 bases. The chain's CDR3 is CASSPPGQGHQPQHF. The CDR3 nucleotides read TGTGCCAGCAGCCCCCCGGGACAGGGGCATCAGCCCCAGCATTTT.

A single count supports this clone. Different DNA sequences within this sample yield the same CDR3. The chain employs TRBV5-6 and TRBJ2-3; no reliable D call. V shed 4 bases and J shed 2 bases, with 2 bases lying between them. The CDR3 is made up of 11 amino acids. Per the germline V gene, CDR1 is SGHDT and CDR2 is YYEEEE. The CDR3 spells CASSLTDTQYF. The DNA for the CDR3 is TGTGCCAGCAGCCTCACAGATACGCAGTATTTT. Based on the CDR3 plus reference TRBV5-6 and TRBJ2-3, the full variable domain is DAGVTQSPTHLIKTRGQQVTLRCSPKSGHDTVSWYQQALGQGPQFIFQYYEEEERQRGNFPDRFSGHQFPNYSSELNVNALLLGDSALYLCASSLTDTQYFGPGTRLTVL.

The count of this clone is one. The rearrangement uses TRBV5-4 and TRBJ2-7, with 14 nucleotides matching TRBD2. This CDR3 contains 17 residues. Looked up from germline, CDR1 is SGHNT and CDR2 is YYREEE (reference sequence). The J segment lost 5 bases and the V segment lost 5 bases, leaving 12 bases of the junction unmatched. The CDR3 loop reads CASSFRLAGGRRNEQYF. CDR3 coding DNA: TGTGCCAGCAGTTTTAGACTAGCGGGAGGGCGAAGAAACGAGCAGTACTTC.

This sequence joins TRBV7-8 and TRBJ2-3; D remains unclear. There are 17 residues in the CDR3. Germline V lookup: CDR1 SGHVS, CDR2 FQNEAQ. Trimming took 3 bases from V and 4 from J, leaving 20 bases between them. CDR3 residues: CASSFGRPPRLADTQYF. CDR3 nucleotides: TGTGCCAGCAGCTTTGGGCGCCCACCCAGGCTGGCAGATACGCAGTATTTT.

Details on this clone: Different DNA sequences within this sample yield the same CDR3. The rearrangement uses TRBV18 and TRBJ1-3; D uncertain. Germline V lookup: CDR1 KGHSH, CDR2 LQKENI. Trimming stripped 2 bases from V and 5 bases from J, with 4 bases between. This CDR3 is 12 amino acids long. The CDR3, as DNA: TGTGCCAGCTCACCAGAGAGAAACACCATATATTTT. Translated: CASSPERNTIYF.

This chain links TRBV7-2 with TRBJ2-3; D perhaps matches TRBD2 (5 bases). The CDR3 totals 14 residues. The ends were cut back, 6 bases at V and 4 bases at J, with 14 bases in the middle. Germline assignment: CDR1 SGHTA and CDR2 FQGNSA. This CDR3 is CASRTDWGADTQYF. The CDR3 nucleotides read TGTGCCAGCAGAACGGACTGGGGAGCAGATACGCAGTATTTT. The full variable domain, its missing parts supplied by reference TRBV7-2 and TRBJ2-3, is GAGVSQSPSNKVTEKGKDVELRCDPISGHTALYWYRQSLGQGLEFLIYFQGNSAPDKSGLPSDRFSAERTGGSVSTLTIQRTQQEDSAVYLCASRTDWGADTQYFGPGTRLTVL.

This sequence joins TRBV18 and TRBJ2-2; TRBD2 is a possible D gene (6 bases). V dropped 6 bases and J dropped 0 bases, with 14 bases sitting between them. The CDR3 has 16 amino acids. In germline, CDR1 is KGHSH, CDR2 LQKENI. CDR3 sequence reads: CASSLGLLSNTGELFF. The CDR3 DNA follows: TGTGCCAGCTCGCTGGGACTGCTTTCGAACACCGGGGAGCTGTTTTTT.

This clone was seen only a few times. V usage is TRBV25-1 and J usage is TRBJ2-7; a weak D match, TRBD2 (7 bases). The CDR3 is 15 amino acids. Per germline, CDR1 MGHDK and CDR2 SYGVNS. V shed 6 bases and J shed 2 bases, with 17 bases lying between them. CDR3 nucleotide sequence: TGTGCCAGCAGGGGGGGGCTAGTTGGTCCCTACGAGCAGTACTTC. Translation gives CASRGGLVGPYEQYF.

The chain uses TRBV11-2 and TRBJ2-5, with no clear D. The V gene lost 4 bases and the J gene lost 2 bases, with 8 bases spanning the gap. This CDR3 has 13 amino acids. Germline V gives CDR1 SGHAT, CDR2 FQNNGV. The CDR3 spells CASSWTLQETQYF. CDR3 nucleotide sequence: TGTGCCAGCAGCTGGACGTTACAAGAGACCCAGTACTTC.

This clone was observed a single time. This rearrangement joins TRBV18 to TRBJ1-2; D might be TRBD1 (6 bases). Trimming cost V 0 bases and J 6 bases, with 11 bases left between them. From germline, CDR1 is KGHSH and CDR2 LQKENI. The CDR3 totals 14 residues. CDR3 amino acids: CASSPPGQEHGYTF. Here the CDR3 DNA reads TGTGCCAGCTCACCACCGGGACAAGAGCATGGCTACACCTTC.

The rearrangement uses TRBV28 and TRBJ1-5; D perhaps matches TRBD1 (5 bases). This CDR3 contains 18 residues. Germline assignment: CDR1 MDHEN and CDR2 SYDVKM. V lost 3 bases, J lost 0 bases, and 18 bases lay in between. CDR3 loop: CASSFRSWGTYSNQPQHF. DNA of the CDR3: TGTGCCAGCAGTTTTCGTTCTTGGGGGACCTATAGCAATCAGCCCCAGCATTTT. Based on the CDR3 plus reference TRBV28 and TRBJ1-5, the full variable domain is DVKVTQSSRYLVKRTGEKVFLECVQDMDHENMFWYRQDPGLGLRLIYFSYDVKMKEKGDIPEGYSVSREKKERFSLILESASTNQTSMYLCASSFRSWGTYSNQPQHFGDGTRLSIL.

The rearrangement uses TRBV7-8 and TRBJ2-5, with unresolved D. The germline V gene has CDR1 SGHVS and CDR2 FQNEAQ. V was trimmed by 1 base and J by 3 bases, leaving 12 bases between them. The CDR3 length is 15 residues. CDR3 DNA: TGTGCCAGCAGCTTAGGCGGTAGCAGCAAAGAGACCCAGTACTTC. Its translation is CASSLGGSSKETQYF.

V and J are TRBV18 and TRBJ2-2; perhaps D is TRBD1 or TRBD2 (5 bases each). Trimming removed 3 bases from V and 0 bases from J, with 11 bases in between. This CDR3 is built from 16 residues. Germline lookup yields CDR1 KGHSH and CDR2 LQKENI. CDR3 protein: CASSPGTSANTGELFF. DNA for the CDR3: TGTGCCAGCTCACCCGGGACCTCGGCGAACACCGGGGAGCTGTTTTTT.

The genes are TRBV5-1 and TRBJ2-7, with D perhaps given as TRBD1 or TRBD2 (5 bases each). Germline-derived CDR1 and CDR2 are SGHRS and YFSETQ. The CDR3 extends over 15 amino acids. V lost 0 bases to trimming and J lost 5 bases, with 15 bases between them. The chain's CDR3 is CASSLGDGRNNEQYF. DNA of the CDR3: TGCGCCAGCAGCTTGGGGGACGGAAGGAACAACGAGCAGTACTTC.

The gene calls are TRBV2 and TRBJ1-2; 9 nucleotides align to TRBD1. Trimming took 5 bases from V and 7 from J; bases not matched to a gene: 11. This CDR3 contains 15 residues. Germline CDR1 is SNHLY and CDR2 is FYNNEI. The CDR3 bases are TGTGCCAGCAGTTTACTGACAGGGGGAGTAGGTGGCTACACCTTC. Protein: CASSLLTGGVGGYTF.

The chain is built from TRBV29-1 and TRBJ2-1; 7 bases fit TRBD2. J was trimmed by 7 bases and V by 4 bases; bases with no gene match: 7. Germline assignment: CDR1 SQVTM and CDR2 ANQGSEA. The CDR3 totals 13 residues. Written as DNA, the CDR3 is TGCAGCGTTGGCGGGAGTAGTAGGAATGAGCAGTTCTTC. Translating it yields CSVGGSSRNEQFF.

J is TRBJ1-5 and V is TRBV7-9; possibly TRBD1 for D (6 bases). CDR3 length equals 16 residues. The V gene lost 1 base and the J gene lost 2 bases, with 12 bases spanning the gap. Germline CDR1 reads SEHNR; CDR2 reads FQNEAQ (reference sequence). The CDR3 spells CASSLGDTDGNQPQHF. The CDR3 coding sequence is TGTGCCAGCAGCTTAGGGGACACAGACGGCAATCAGCCCCAGCATTTT. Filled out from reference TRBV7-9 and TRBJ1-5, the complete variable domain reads DTGVSQNPRHKITKRGQNVTFRCDPISEHNRLYWYRQTLGQGPEFLTYFQNEAQLEKSRLLSDRFSAERPKGSFSTLEIQRTEQGDSAMYLCASSLGDTDGNQPQHFGDGTRLSIL.

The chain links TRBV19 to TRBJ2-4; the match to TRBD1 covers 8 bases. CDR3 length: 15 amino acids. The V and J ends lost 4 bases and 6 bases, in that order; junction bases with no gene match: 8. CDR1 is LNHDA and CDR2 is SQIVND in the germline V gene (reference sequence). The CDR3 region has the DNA TGTGCCAGTAGTACAGACAGGGGCTGGGGAAACATTCAGTACTTC. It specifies CASSTDRGWGNIQYF. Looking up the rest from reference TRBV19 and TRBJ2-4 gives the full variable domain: DGGITQSPKYLFRKEGQNVTLSCEQNLNHDAMYWYRQDPGQGLRLIYYSQIVNDFQKGDIAEGYSVSREKKESFPLTVTSAQKNPTAFYLCASSTDRGWGNIQYFGAGTRLSVL.

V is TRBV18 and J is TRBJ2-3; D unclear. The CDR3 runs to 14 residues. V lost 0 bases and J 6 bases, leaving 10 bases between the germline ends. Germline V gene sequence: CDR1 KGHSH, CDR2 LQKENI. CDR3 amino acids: CASSPPGDLDTQYF. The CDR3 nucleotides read TGTGCCAGCTCACCACCTGGGGATTTGGATACGCAGTATTTT.

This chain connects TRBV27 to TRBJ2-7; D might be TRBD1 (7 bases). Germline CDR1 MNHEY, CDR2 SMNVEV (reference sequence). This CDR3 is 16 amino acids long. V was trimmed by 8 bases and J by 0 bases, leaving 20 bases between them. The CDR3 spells CASGLNPGQSSYEQYF. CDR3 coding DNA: TGTGCCAGCGGACTAAACCCGGGACAGAGCTCCTACGAGCAGTACTTC.